Here is one T cell receptor beta chain with its context. Its antigen remains undetermined. Qualities for individual bases were not recorded, and no much larger clone is one base off. Stable Graves' hyperthyroidism was defined as no progression to ophthalmopathy during 18 months of follow-up. Hyperthyroidism patients were newly diagnosed, had a disease duration of under 2 months, and were aged 18 to 65 years. Exclusion was applied to patients with uncontrolled infections, other autoimmune diseases, pregnancy or lactation. Diagnoses were based on clinical symptoms, serum thyroxine and TRAb, thyroid ultrasound and orbital computed tomography. PBMCs were separated from approximately 9.9 ml of fresh peripheral blood using Ficoll-Paque density gradient centrifugation. Total RNA was extracted with Trizol reagent, and quality was checked on an Agilent 2100 Bioanalyzer. The sample originates from a study of T cells in Graves' hyperthyroidism and ophthalmopathy (dated by TCRdb to between 2017 and 2020). Study-level background: Peripheral blood was collected at initial diagnosis, before any treatment. TCR V-J signatures able to tell the groups apart were searched for in a discovery cohort of 100 or so patients, of whom around 42 had Graves' ophthalmopathy and roughly 58 had stable Graves' hyperthyroidism. Prospective prediction of ophthalmopathy was tested in an independent validation cohort of 18 to 20 hyperthyroidism patients and 15 to 17 patients who later progressed to ophthalmopathy. The 100 or so discovery patients were randomly divided into training and test sets at a 7:3 ratio. In addition, the study compared T-cell repertoires in thyroid tissue and in blood from several Graves' hyperthyroidism patients. Once sampling was done, hyperthyroidism patients were given methimazole at a starting dose of 30 mg daily, whereas ophthalmopathy patients were given high-dose intravenous methylprednisolone. The paper reports TCR Vbeta CDR3 sequencing of approximately 140 peripheral blood samples: some 44 ophthalmopathy, around 80 hyperthyroidism and approximately 17 progressor patients. Paper-wide results and their limitations: A model built on a 13 V-J signature distinguished ophthalmopathy from stable hyperthyroidism, reaching about 89% sensitivity and about 81% specificity in cross-validation and 80%/75% in testing. Blood samples also contained most of the expanded thyroid clonotypes (frequency above 0.001), which suggests that blood repertoires may reflect thyroid immune responses. In validation, the model predicted progression to ophthalmopathy with just under 71% sensitivity and 72.22% specificity, a median of approximately 6.5 months before onset. Sample size was not statistically predetermined, and investigators were not blinded to group allocation.

According to the germline V gene, CDR1 reads SQVTM and CDR2 reads ANQGSEA. Trimming removed 8 bases from V and 7 bases from J, leaving 21 bases between the germline ends. There are 13 amino acids in the CDR3, from cysteine to phenylalanine inclusive. Of all the DNA, just the CDR3 is kept, 39 bases in frame from base 1. The TCR beta CDR3 regions were amplified from the RNA transcripts. The TCR CDR3 was subjected to a first round of RT-PCR using the HTBI primer set and the Qiagen OneStep RT-PCR kit. A second multiplex PCR round built the libraries, followed by size selection and purification. Sequencing of the libraries was done on an Illumina HiSeq2000 using paired-end 100 bp reads. Per the source publication's procedure: Raw data were processed with SOAPnuke, discarding reads with adapters, uncalled bases, mean Phred below 15, or no exact constant-primer or identifier match. High-quality paired reads were merged with COPE v1.2.5, and unique nucleotide sequences were defined as clonotypes. MiTCR v1.1 was used to align clonotypes to the IMGT TRBV, TRBD and TRBJ reference segments. The analysis included only V-J combinations with a frequency above 0.0001, which together covered around 99% of the repertoires. The TCS score was defined as the ratio of F50 (clonal expansion) to E x V (chaos), calculated using BLOSUM62-based TCRdist between CDR3 peptides within each V-J. Welch's t-statistics and random forest reduced 450 to 600 V-J features to fewer than 15, which were used in a naive Bayes classifier (R e1071). TCRdb itself trimmed the public reads at Q25 with fastp, ran MiXCR and retained productive beta chains. Entries are consolidated by CDR3 protein sequence, retaining the most common genes and DNA. These V and J calls derive from TCRdb rather than the authors' analysis. The sample profile shows roughly 700,000 distinct CDR3 sequences; about 15% of them were found once. The top ten hold around 9.6% of the sample.

The sample taken for sequencing was blood. This receptor was identified in a woman between 18 and 29 years old with Graves' hyperthyroidism. The chain is assembled from TRBV29-1 and TRBJ2-7, with TRBD1 as a weak D call on 5 bases. The CDR3 region: CSFPQGRPGEQYF. The bases read TGCAGCTTCCCTCAGGGCCGGCCAGGTGAGCAGTACTTC.